Below are 9 T cell receptor beta chains sequenced from a single sample in a study of radiation and T cells in renal cell carcinoma. Time point given: baseline pretreatment blood. Treatment of the sample: 15 Gy SBRT to primary tumor, nephrectomy 4 weeks later. Measured with immunoSEQ multiplex PCR; TCRdb has only the in-frame clones, and not every one. The repertoire holds around 160,000 clones, with 88% as singletons. Here the sequenced sample was blood, taken from a patient whose treatment included radiotherapy and nephrectomy. These receptors were taken from a woman in her seventies with renal cell carcinoma.

The chain joins TRBV10-3 to TRBJ1-6; D is unresolved. Trimming removed 4 bases from V and 5 bases from J, with 15 bases in between. This CDR3 has 16 amino acids. CDR1 is ENHRY and CDR2 is SYGVKD in the germline V gene. CDR3 loop: CAISVQDLKDNSPLHF. Here the CDR3 DNA reads TGTGCCATCAGTGTCCAGGATTTGAAGGATAATTCACCCCTCCACTTT.

The chain is built from TRBV19 and TRBJ2-2, with TRBD2 identical over 8 bases. Germline CDR1 is LNHDA and CDR2 is SQIVND (reference sequence). With 0 bases clipped from V and 3 bases from J, the junction kept 6 bases outside the gene matches. The CDR3 runs 17 residues. Here the CDR3 DNA reads TGTGCCAGTAGTATAGAGGGAGCGGGGGCGTACACCGGGGAGCTGTTTTTT. Its protein product is CASSIEGAGAYTGELFF.

The rearrangement joins TRBV5-1 to TRBJ2-3; unclear D gene. This CDR3 contains 15 residues. Germline CDR1 SGHRS, CDR2 YFSETQ. V was cut by 0 bases and J by 2 bases, with 10 bases left in between. The CDR3 is CASSLAASLTDTQYF. The CDR3 DNA follows: TGCGCCAGCAGCTTGGCCGCGTCCCTCACAGATACGCAGTATTTT.

The V and J genes are TRBV9 and TRBJ2-3; 8 bases align to TRBD1. The CDR3 is made up of 15 amino acids. With V trimmed by 0 bases and J by 3 bases, 3 bases remained unmatched. Germline CDR1 is SGDLS and CDR2 is YYNGEE. This CDR3 is CASSVVGQGTDTQYF. CDR3 coding DNA: TGTGCCAGCAGCGTAGTTGGACAGGGAACAGATACGCAGTATTTT.

The J gene is TRBJ1-6, the V gene TRBV9, with 7 positions matching TRBD1. CDR3 length equals 14 residues. Germline trimming cut 3 bases from V and 6 bases from J; bases unmatched to any gene: 3. Germline V gene data show CDR1 as SGDLS and CDR2 as YYNGEE. The CDR3 nucleotides read TGTGCCAGCAGCGCGGGACAGCTTAATTCACCCCTCCACTTT. It yields the protein CASSAGQLNSPLHF.

The CDR3 loop reads CASSVGGSNEKLFF. CDR3 DNA: TGTGCCAGCAGCGTAGGGGGATCTAATGAAAAACTGTTTTTT. The chain employs TRBV9 and TRBJ1-4; D is ambiguous. V lost 0 bases and J 3 bases, leaving 6 bases between the germline ends. Germline V gives CDR1 SGDLS, CDR2 YYNGEE. CDR3 length: 14 amino acids.

In DNA, the CDR3 is TGTGCCAGCAGCGTAGCGGGAGCTGGAAACACCATATATTTT. It specifies CASSVAGAGNTIYF. The chain has TRBV9 and TRBJ1-3; D gene uncertain. The germline gives CDR1 SGDLS, CDR2 YYNGEE. The germline V and J ends were trimmed by 0 bases and 2 bases, with 6 bases remaining between them. CDR3 length: 14 amino acids.

The rearrangement uses TRBV6-5 and TRBJ2-1, with D possibly TRBD2 on 6 matching bases. The length of the CDR3 is 15 residues. Trimming removed 6 bases at V and 0 bases at J, with 12 bases between. Germline V CDR1 and CDR2: MNHEY, SVGAGI. For the CDR3, the DNA is TGTGCCAGCAGCCTTAGCGGTAGCTCCTACAATGAGCAGTTCTTC. Protein product: CASSLSGSSYNEQFF.

The chain links TRBV5-4 to TRBJ2-7; 8 positions agree with TRBD2. V lost 4 bases, J lost 3 bases, and 9 bases stayed unmatched. This CDR3 contains 15 residues. From germline, CDR1 is SGHNT and CDR2 YYREEE (reference sequence). Here the CDR3 reads CASSGERGNYYEQYF. CDR3 DNA sequence: TGTGCCAGCAGCGGCGAGCGGGGGAACTACTACGAGCAGTACTTC.